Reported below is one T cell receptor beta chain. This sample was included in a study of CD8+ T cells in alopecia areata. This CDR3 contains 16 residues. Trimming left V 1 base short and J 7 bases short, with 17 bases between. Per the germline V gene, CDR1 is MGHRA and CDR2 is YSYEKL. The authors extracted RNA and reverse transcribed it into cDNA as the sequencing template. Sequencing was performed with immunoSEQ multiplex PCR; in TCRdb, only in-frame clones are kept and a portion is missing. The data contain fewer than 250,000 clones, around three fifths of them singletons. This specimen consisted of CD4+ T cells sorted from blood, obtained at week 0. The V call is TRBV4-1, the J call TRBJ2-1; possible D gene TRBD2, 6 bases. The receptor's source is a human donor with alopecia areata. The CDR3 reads CASSQGRDSLWNEQFF. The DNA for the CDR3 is TGCGCCAGCAGCCAAGGTCGGGACTCCCTTTGGAATGAGCAGTTCTTC.